A single sample gave rise to the 2 T cell receptor beta chains below, sequenced in a study of graft-versus-host responses after intestinal transplantation (dated by TCRdb to the early 2020s). For these receptors, no antigen is known. The label giving this sample's time point can be read as: cells obtained before transplantation from donor or recipient. Library construction relied on the immunoSEQ multiplex PCR assay. TCRdb retrieved this table from immuneACCESS and kept in-frame rearrangements only. Not all clones are present; in checked studies, unresolved V genes account for under half, and no reason is known for the remainder. The sample table lists about 100,000 clones, more than 75% of them with a count of one. The biggest ten clones account for around 0.98% of the sample. The starting material was unstimulated CD4+ T cells sorted from spleen or lymph node cells, obtained before transplant. These receptors were obtained from a human donor who was the organ donor for an intestinal transplant.

The genes are TRBV7-2 and TRBJ1-1; 9 nucleotides match TRBD1. V was pared by 5 bases and J by 1 base, with 5 bases of the junction left unmatched. The germline CDR1 and CDR2 sequences are SGHTA and FQGNSA. This CDR3 is 15 amino acids long. DNA for the CDR3: TGTGCCAGCAGCACCCGACAGGGGGGGAACACTGAAGCTTTCTTT. As protein: CASSTRQGGNTEAFF.

V gene TRBV4-1 combines with J gene TRBJ2-7; 7 bases agree with TRBD2. Germline CDR1 reads MGHRA; CDR2 reads YSYEKL. The CDR3 has 16 amino acids. Trimming cost V 1 base and J 0 bases; bases outside gene matches: 6. Here the CDR3 DNA reads TGCGCCAGCAGCCAAGTGTGGGGAGGGAGCTCCTACGAGCAGTACTTC. Residues: CASSQVWGGSSYEQYF.